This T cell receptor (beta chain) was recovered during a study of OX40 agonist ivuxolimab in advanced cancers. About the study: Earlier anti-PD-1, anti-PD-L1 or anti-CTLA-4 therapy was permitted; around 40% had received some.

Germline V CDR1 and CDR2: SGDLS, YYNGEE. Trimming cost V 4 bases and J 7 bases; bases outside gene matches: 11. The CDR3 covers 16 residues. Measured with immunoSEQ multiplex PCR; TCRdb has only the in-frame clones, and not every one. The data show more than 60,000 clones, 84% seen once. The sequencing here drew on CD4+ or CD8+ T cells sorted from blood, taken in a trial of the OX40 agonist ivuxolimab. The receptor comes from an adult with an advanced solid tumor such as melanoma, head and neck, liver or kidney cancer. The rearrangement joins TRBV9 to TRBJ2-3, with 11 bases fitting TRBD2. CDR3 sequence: CASSLIAGGPGNTQYF. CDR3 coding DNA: TGTGCCAGCAGCCTCATAGCGGGGGGGCCGGGAAATACGCAGTATTTT.